This entry lists 7 T cell receptor beta chains sequenced from one sample in a study of shared T cell receptors in the human thymus. This table comes from immunoSEQ multiplex PCR, and its TCRdb copy is limited to in-frame clones, with some not included. Of fewer than 700,000 clones listed, 85% to 90% were seen once; the top ten hold about 0.01%. These data were also filed under a second study, of human thymus T cells.

The sample consisted of thymocytes. Source of these receptors: a boy younger than two with a congenital heart defect.

The chain uses TRBV7-2 and TRBJ2-7; the match to TRBD2 covers 7 bases. The V segment lost 1 base and the J segment 1 base; nucleotides outside the gene matches: 10. The CDR3 runs 17 residues. Germline-derived CDR1 and CDR2 are SGHTA and FQGNSA. The CDR3, as DNA: TGTGCCAGCAGCTTAGTAGGTGTCGGAGCGGGATCCTACGAGCAGTACTTC. It specifies CASSLVGVGAGSYEQYF.

This chain links TRBV11-3 with TRBJ1-4, with 10 bases identical to TRBD1. This CDR3 has 17 residues. Germline CDR1 SGHNT, CDR2 YENEEA. Trimming removed 1 base from V and 5 bases from J; junction bases left unmatched: 7. The CDR3 region is CASSLAMSGQGNEKLFF. The CDR3 bases are TGTGCCAGCAGCTTAGCTATGTCGGGACAGGGGAATGAAAAACTGTTTTTT. Complete variable domain (other parts from reference TRBV11-3 and TRBJ1-4): EAGVVQSPRYKIIEKKQPVAFWCNPISGHNTLYWYLQNLGQGPELLIRYENEEAVDDSQLPKDRFSAERLKGVDSTLKIQPAELGDSAVYLCASSLAMSGQGNEKLFFGSGTQLSVL.

The rearrangement uses TRBV5-4 and TRBJ1-1, with D maybe TRBD1 (5 bases). Germline CDR1 and CDR2: SGHNT and YYREEE (reference sequence). The CDR3 totals 16 residues. V was shortened by 0 bases and J by 8 bases, with 20 bases between the two germline ends. CDR3 loop: CASSLGGEACPTEAFF. DNA for the CDR3: TGTGCCAGCAGCTTGGGGGGGGAGGCGTGCCCAACCGAAGCTTTCTTT.

This chain links TRBV4-1 with TRBJ1-1; 9 positions match TRBD1. This CDR3 region has 17 residues. Unmatched junction bases numbered 9, after V lost 4 bases and J lost 0 bases. Germline values: CDR1 MGHRA, CDR2 YSYEKL. The CDR3 DNA is TGCGCCAGCAGCCTCTTTGACAGGGGGAGCATGAACACTGAAGCTTTCTTT. Translation: CASSLFDRGSMNTEAFF.

V gene TRBV5-1 combines with J gene TRBJ2-3, with D maybe TRBD2 (5 bases). This CDR3 spans 16 amino acids. CDR1 SGHRS and CDR2 YFSETQ come from the germline V gene. Trimming cost V 4 bases and J 1 base, with 16 bases left between them. The CDR3 bases are TGCGCCAGCAGCCCGAGGGAATCCCACCGCACAGATACGCAGTATTTT. Translating it yields CASSPRESHRTDTQYF.

V usage is TRBV4-3 and J usage is TRBJ2-7; no definite D call. With 2 bases removed from V and 5 bases from J, the gap between germline ends came to 7 bases. Germline V gene sequence: CDR1 LGHNA, CDR2 YSLEER. This CDR3 spans 12 amino acids. The CDR3 nucleotides are TGCGCCAGCAGCCAACCAGGCAACGAGCAGTACTTC. It codes for CASSQPGNEQYF.

To note about this clone: In the same sample, other DNA sequences code for this CDR3. The chain links TRBV5-4 to TRBJ2-7; TRBD2 agrees at 10 bases. The CDR3 is made up of 14 amino acids. Germline lookup yields CDR1 SGHNT and CDR2 YYREEE (reference sequence). The J segment lost 5 bases and the V segment lost 7 bases, leaving 9 bases of the junction unmatched. CDR3 nucleotide sequence: TGTGCCAGCTCCCGGACTAGCGGCTCGGACGAGCAGTACTTC. Its protein product is CASSRTSGSDEQYF.